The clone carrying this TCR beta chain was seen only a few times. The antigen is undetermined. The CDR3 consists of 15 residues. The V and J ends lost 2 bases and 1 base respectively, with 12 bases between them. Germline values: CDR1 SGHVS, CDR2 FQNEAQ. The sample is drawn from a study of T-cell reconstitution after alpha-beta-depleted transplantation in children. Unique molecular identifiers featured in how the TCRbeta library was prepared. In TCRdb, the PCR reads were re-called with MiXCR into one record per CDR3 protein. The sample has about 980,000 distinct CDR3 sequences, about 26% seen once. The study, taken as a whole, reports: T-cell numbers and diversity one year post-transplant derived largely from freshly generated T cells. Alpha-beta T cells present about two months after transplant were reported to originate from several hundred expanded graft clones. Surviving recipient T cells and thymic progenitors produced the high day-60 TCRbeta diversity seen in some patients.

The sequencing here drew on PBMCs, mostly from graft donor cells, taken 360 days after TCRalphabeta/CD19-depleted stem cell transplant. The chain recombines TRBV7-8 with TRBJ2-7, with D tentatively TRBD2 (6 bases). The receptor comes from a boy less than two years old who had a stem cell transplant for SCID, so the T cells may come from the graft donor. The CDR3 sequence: CASSLLLAPSYEQYF. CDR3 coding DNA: TGTGCCAGCAGCTTACTCCTAGCGCCTTCCTACGAGCAGTACTTC.